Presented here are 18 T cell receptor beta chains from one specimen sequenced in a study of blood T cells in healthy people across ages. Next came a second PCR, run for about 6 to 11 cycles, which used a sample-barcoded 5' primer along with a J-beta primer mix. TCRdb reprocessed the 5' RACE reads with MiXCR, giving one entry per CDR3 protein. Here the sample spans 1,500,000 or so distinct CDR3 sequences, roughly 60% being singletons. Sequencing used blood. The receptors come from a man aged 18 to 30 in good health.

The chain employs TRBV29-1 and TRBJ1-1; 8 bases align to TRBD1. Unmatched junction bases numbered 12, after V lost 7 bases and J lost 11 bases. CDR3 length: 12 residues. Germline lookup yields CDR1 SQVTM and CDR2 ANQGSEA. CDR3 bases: TGCAGCGCCGATAAGGACAGGGTATTGGCTTTCTTT. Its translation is CSADKDRVLAFF.

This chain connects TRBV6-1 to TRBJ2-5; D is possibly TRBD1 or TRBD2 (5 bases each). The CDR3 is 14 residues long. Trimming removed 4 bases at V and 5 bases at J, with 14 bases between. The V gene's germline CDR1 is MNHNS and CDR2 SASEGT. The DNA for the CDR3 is TGTGCCAGCAGTGTGAGGGTCTGGGGGGAGACCCAGTACTTC. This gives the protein CASSVRVWGETQYF.

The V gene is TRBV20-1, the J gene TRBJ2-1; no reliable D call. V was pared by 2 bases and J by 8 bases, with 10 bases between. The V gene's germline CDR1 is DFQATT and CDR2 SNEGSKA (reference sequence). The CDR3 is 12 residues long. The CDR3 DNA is TGCAGTGCTAGACCCTTCGGAGATGAGCAGTTCTTC. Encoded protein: CSARPFGDEQFF.

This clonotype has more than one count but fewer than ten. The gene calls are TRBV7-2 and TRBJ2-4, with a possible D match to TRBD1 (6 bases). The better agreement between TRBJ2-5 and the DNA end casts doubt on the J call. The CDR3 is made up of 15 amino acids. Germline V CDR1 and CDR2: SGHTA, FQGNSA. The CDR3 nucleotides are TGTGCCAGCAGCTTAGCACAGGGATTAAGGGAGACCCAGTACTTC. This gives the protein CASSLAQGLRETQYF.

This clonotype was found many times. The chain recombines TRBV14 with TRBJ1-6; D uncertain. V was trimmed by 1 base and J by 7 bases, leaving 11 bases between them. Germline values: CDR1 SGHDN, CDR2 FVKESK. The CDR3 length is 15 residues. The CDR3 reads CASSQVETQNSPLHF. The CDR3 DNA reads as TGTGCCAGCAGCCAAGTGGAGACTCAGAATTCACCCCTCCACTTT.

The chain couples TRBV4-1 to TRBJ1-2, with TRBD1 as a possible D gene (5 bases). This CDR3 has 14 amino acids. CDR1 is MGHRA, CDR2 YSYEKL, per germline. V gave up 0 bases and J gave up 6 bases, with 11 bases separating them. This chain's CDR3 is CASSQEGVRNGYTF. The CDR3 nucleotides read TGCGCCAGCAGCCAAGAAGGGGTCAGAAATGGCTACACCTTC.

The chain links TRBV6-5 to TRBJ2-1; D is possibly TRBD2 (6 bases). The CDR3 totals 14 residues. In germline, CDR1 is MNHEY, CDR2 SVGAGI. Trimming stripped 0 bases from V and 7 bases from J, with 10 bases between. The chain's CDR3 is CASSYSRGGNEQFF. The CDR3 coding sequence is TGTGCCAGCAGTTACTCGCGGGGCGGGAATGAGCAGTTCTTC.

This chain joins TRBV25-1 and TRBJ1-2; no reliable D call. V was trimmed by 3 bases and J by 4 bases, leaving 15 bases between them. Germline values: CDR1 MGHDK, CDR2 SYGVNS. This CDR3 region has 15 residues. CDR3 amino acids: CASSEYEVGAYGYTF. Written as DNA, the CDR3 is TGTGCCAGCAGTGAGTACGAGGTTGGTGCCTATGGCTACACCTTC.

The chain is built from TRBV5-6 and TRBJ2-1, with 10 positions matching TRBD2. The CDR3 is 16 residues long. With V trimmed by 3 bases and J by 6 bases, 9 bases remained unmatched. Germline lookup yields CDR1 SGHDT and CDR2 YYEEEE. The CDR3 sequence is CASSSRWSGGANEQFF. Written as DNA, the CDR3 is TGTGCCAGCAGCTCACGTTGGAGCGGGGGGGCCAATGAGCAGTTCTTC.

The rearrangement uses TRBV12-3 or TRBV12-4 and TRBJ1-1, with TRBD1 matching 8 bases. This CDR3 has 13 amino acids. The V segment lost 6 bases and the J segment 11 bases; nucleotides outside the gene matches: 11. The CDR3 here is CASSGTGYRGAFF. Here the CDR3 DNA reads TGTGCCAGCAGCGGGACAGGTTACCGTGGGGCTTTCTTT.

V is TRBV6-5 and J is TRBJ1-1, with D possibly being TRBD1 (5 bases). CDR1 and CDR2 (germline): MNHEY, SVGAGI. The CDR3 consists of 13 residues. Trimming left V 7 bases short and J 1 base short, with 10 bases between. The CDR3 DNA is TGTGCCAGCACGCCACAGGCGAACACTGAAGCTTTCTTT. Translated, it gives CASTPQANTEAFF.

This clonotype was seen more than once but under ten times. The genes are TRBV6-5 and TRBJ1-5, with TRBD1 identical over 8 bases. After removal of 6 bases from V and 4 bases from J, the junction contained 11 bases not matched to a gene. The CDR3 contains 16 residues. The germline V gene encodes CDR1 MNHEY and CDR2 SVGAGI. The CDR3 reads CASRPTGGWGNQPQHF. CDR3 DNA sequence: TGTGCCAGCAGGCCTACAGGGGGTTGGGGGAATCAGCCCCAGCATTTT.

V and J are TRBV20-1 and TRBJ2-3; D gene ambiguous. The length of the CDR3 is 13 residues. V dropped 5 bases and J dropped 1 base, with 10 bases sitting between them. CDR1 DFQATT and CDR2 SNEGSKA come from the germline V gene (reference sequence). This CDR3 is CSADRGGTDTQYF. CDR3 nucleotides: TGCAGTGCTGACCGAGGAGGCACAGATACGCAGTATTTT.

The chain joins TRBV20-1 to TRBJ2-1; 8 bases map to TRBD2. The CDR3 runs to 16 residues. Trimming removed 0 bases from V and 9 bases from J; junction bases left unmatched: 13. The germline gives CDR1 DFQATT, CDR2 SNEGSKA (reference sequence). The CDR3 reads CSARDWGTSGGGEQFF. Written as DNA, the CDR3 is TGCAGTGCTAGAGATTGGGGAACGAGCGGGGGCGGTGAGCAGTTCTTC.

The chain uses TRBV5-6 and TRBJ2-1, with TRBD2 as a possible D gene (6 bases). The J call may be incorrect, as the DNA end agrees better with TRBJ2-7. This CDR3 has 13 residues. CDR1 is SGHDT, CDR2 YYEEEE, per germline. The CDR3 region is CASSLANGGEQYF. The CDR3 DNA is TGTGCCAGCAGCTTGGCCAATGGGGGGGAGCAGTACTTC.

CDR3: CSASEFGTTAYNEQFF. The CDR3 DNA reads TGCAGCGCCTCAGAGTTTGGGACTACCGCCTACAATGAGCAGTTCTTC. V and J are TRBV29-1 and TRBJ2-1; TRBD2 matches at 7 bases. Looked up from germline, CDR1 is SQVTM and CDR2 is ANQGSEA. The CDR3 length is 16 residues. V shed 7 bases and J 2 bases; nucleotides not matched to a gene: 14.

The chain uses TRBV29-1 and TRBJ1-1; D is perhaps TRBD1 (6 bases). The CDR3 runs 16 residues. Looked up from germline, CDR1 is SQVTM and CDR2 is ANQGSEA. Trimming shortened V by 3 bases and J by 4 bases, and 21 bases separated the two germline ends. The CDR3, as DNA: TGCAGCGTTGATCGGACAGTGGAGGGGCTCGGCACTGAAGCTTTCTTT. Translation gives CSVDRTVEGLGTEAFF.

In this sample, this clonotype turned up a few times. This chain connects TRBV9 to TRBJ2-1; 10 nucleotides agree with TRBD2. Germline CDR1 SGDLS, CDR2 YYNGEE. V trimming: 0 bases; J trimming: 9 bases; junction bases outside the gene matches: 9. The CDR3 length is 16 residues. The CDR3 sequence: CASSVALAGEEGEQFF. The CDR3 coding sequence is TGTGCCAGCAGCGTAGCGCTAGCGGGGGAAGAAGGTGAGCAGTTCTTC.